Sequencing of this T cell receptor beta chain was carried out in a study of a mutant IDH1 vaccine in newly diagnosed glioma. Described time point: baseline, week 1 (first vaccination visit). As for treatment: pre-vaccination baseline after standard-of-care therapy. The data were produced by immunoSEQ multiplex PCR, yet TCRdb's version contains in-frame clones alone and is incomplete. The sample carries 85,000 to 100,000 clones, around 90% recorded once. Unmatched junction bases numbered 8, after V lost 4 bases and J lost 8 bases. CDR3 length: 14 amino acids. Germline V lookup: CDR1 SGDLS, CDR2 YYNGEE. Study-level results: Evidence of vaccine-induced immune responses was documented in roughly 93% of patients.

With regard to this clone: Its antigen is not identified.

Here the sequenced sample was PBMCs, taken from a glioma patient treated with radiotherapy, temozolomide or both. This clonotype was obtained from a woman aged 45-59 years with glioma. V gene TRBV9 combines with J gene TRBJ2-1; 8 nucleotides agree with TRBD2. In DNA form, the CDR3 reads TGTGCCAGCAGCTCGCGGGAGGAATACCATGAGCAGTTCTTC. Its protein product is CASSSREEYHEQFF.